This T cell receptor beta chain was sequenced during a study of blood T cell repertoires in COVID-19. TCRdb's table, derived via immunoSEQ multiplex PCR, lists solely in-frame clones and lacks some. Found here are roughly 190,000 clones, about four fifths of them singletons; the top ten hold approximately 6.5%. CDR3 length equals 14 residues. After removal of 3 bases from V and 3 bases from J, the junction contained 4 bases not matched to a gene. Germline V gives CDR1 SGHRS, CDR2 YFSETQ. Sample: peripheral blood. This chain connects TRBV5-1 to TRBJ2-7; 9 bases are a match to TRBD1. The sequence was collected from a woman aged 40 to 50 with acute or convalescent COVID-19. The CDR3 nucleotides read TGCGCCAGCAGCTACCGGGACAGGGACTACGAGCAGTACTTC. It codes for CASSYRDRDYEQYF.